These T cell receptor beta chains were read from a single sample in a study of cytomegalovirus exposure and HLA in healthy donors. Libraries were prepared by immunoSEQ multiplex PCR; TCRdb keeps only in-frame clonotypes and omits some of them. The data show about 140,000 clones, around four fifths seen once. Sequenced sample: PBMCs. The source of these receptors is a male donor in good health and CMV-seropositive. The CDR3 runs from the conserved cysteine through the conserved F or W. The D gene is left open where the match is weak. Clone size is shown for a subset of rows, as once, few, many or a class of expanded clone.

clone size,V gene,D gene,J gene,CDR3 protein,CDR3 DNA
.,TRBV7-8,.,TRBJ1-6,CASSLDRGAYSPLHF,TGTGCCAGCAGCTTAGATCGCGGGGCATATTCACCCCTCCACTTT
once,TRBV7-2,.,TRBJ2-7,CASSSPPEGGYEQYF,TGTGCCAGCAGCTCCCCCCCCGAGGGAGGCTACGAGCAGTACTTC
.,TRBV10-3,TRBD1,TRBJ2-5,CAITSQGAETQYF,TGTGCCATCACCTCACAGGGGGCAGAGACCCAGTACTTC
few,TRBV6-5,TRBD2,TRBJ2-1,CASSASGSSYNEQFF,TGTGCCAGCAGTGCTAGCGGGAGCTCCTACAATGAGCAGTTCTTC
.,TRBV28,TRBD1,TRBJ2-7,CASSPQGDVYEQYF,TGTGCCAGCAGTCCACAGGGGGACGTGTACGAGCAGTACTTC
.,TRBV6-5,TRBD1,TRBJ1-5,CASSKTGGNQPQHF,TGTGCCAGCAGTAAGACAGGGGGAAATCAGCCCCAGCATTTT
.,TRBV6-1,TRBD1,TRBJ1-2,CASRDHRGAYGYTF,TGTGCCAGCAGAGATCACAGGGGGGCCTATGGCTACACCTTC
.,TRBV28,.,TRBJ2-7,CASSFRTNPYEQYF,TGTGCCAGCAGTTTCCGGACAAATCCCTACGAGCAGTACTTC
.,TRBV10-3,.,TRBJ1-5,CAISDQYQPQHF,TGTGCCATCAGTGATCAGTATCAGCCCCAGCATTTT
.,TRBV7-3,.,TRBJ1-1,CASSLYEGPTEAFF,TGTGCCAGCAGCTTATACGAGGGTCCCACTGAAGCTTTCTTT
few,TRBV11-2,.,TRBJ2-1,CASSLGGVNEQFF,TGTGCCAGCAGCTTAGGGGGGGTGAATGAGCAGTTCTTC
.,TRBV7-3,TRBD1,TRBJ2-6,CASSMTGVPLSGANVLTF,TGTGCCAGCAGCATGACAGGGGTCCCCCTCTCTGGGGCCAACGTCCTGACTTTC
.,TRBV27,TRBD1,TRBJ1-4,CASSHRGLANEKLFF,TGTGCCAGCAGTCACAGGGGGCTAGCTAATGAAAAACTGTTTTTT
.,TRBV9,TRBD2,TRBJ2-5,CASSAGVAGRQETQYF,TGTGCCAGCAGCGCGGGGGTAGCGGGGAGGCAAGAGACCCAGTACTTC
.,TRBV9,.,TRBJ1-2,CASSVGAGANYGYTF,TGTGCCAGCAGCGTAGGGGCAGGGGCTAACTATGGCTACACCTTC
.,TRBV7-9,TRBD2,TRBJ2-3,CASSALAGLMATQYF,TGTGCCAGCAGCGCCTTAGCGGGGTTAATGGCTACGCAGTATTTT
.,TRBV4-2,TRBD1,TRBJ1-2,CASSIRQGVTYGYTF,TGTGCCAGCAGCATACGACAGGGGGTGACCTATGGCTACACCTTC
.,TRBV9,.,TRBJ2-3,CASSVVEDTQYF,TGTGCCAGCAGCGTAGTCGAGGATACGCAGTATTTT
.,TRBV1,.,TRBJ2-7,CTSESPSGKAYEQYF,TGCACCAGCGAATCGCCGTCCGGGAAAGCCTACGAGCAGTACTTC
.,TRBV4-2,.,TRBJ2-2,CASSPSSADTGELFF,TGTGCCAGCAGCCCTAGTAGCGCCGACACCGGGGAGCTGTTTTTT
.,TRBV10-3,TRBD1,TRBJ2-1,CAISPGTGLSAELNEQFF,TGTGCCATCAGTCCCGGGACAGGGTTATCGGCGGAACTTAATGAGCAGTTCTTC
.,TRBV13,TRBD1,TRBJ1-1,CASSIGTVEAFF,TGTGCCAGCAGCATAGGGACAGTTGAAGCTTTCTTT
few,TRBV14,.,TRBJ1-4,CASSRGLYEKLFF,TGTGCCAGCAGCCGAGGACTGTATGAAAAACTGTTTTTT
.,TRBV7-9,.,TRBJ2-1,CSSSLTRSPYGEQFF,TGTTCCAGCAGCTTAACTAGATCCCCCTATGGTGAGCAGTTCTTC